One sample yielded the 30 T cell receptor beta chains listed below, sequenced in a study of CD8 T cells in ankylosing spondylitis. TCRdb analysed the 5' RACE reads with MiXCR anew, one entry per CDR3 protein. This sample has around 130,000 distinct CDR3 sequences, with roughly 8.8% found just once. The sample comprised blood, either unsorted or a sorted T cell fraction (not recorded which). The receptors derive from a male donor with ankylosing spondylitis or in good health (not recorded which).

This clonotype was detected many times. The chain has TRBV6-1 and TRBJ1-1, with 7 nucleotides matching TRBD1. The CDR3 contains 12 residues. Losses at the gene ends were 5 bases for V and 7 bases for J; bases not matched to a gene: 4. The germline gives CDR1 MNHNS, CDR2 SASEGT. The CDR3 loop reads CASSLGQNEAFF. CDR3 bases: TGTGCCAGCAGTCTGGGACAGAATGAAGCTTTCTTT.

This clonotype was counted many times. The CDR3 loop is CASSENSNQPQHF. The CDR3 DNA follows: TGTGCCAGCAGTGAGAATAGCAATCAGCCCCAGCATTTT. The genes are TRBV2 and TRBJ1-5; D not certain. This CDR3 is 13 amino acids long. V was clipped by 3 bases and J by 0 bases, with 3 bases between them. The germline V gene encodes CDR1 SNHLY and CDR2 FYNNEI.

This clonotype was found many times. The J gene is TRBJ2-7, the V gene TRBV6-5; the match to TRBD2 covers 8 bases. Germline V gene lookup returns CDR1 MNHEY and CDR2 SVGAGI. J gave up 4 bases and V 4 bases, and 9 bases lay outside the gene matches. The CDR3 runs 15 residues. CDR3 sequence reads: CASSSSAGDRYEQYF. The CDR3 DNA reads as TGTGCCAGCAGTTCCTCAGCGGGAGACCGGTACGAGCAGTACTTC.

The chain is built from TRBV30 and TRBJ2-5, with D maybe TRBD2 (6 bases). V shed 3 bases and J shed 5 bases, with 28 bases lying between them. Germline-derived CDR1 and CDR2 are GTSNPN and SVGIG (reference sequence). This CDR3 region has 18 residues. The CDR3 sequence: CAWSPFRGDFLRAETQYF. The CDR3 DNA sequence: TGTGCCTGGAGCCCTTTTCGTGGGGACTTCCTCCGCGCGGAGACCCAGTACTTC.

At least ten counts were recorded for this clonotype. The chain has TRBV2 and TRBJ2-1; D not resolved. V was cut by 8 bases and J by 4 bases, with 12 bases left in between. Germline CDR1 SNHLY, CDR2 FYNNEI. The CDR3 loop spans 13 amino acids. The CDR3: CASLDDGYNEQFF. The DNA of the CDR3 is TGTGCCAGCTTGGACGATGGGTACAATGAGCAGTTCTTC.

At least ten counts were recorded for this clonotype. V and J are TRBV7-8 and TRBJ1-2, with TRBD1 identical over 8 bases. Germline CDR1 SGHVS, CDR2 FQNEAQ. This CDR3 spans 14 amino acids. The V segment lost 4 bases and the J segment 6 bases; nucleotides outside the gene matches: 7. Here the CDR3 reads CASSSRGQRDGYTF. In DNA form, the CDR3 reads TGTGCCAGCAGCTCCAGGGGGCAAAGGGATGGCTACACCTTC.

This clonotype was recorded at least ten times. The CDR3: CASSLAPHGELFF. CDR3 nucleotide sequence: TGCGCCAGCAGCTTGGCCCCCCACGGGGAGCTGTTTTTT. The chain uses TRBV4-3 and TRBJ2-2; no clear D. The germline gives CDR1 LGHNA, CDR2 YSLEER. This CDR3 is built from 13 residues. V shed 5 bases and J shed 7 bases, with 11 bases lying between them.

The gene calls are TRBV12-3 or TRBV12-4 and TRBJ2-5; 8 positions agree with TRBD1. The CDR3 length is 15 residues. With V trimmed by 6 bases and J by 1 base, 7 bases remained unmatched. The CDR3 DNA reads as TGTGCCAGCAGGTCCGAAGGACAGGGCCAAGAGACCCAGTACTTC. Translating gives CASRSEGQGQETQYF.

The CDR3 region is CASRKQGTTDTQYF. For the CDR3, the DNA is TGTGCCAGCAGAAAACAGGGCACAACAGATACGCAGTATTTT. J is TRBJ2-3 and V is TRBV6-1; perhaps TRBD1 as D (6 bases). Germline V gives CDR1 MNHNS, CDR2 SASEGT. The CDR3 consists of 14 residues. V lost 6 bases, J lost 3 bases, and 13 bases lay in between.

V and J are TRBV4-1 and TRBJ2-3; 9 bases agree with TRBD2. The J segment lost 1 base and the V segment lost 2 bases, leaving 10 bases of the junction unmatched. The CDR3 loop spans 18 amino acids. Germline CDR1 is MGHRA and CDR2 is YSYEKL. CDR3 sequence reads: CASSQNYLAGSGTDTQYF. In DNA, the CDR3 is TGCGCCAGCAGCCAAAATTACCTAGCGGGATCCGGCACAGATACGCAGTATTTT.

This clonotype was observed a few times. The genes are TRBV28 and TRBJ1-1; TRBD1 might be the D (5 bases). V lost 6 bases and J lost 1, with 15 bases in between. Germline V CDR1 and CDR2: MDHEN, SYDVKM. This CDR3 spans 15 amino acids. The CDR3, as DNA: TGTGCCAGCAGCTCTTTTTGGGACGAGAACACTGAAGCTTTCTTT. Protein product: CASSSFWDENTEAFF.

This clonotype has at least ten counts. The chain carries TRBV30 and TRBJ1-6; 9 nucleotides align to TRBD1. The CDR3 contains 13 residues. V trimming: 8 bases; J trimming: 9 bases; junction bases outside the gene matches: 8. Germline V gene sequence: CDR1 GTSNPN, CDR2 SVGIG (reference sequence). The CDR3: CAQAGTGSSPLHF. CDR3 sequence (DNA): TGTGCCCAAGCCGGGACAGGGAGTTCACCCCTCCACTTT.

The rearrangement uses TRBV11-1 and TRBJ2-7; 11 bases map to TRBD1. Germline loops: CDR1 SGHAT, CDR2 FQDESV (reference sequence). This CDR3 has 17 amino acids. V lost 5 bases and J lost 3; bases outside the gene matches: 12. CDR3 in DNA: TGTGCCAGCAGCCCTTGGACAGGGGGCGCTTTTATCTACGAGCAGTACTTC. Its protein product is CASSPWTGGAFIYEQYF.

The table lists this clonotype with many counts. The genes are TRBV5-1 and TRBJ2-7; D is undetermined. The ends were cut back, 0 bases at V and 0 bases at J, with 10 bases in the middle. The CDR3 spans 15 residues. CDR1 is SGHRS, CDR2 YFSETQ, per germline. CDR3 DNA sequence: TGCGCCAGCAGCTTGGAACCTGCGGACTCCTACGAGCAGTACTTC. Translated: CASSLEPADSYEQYF.

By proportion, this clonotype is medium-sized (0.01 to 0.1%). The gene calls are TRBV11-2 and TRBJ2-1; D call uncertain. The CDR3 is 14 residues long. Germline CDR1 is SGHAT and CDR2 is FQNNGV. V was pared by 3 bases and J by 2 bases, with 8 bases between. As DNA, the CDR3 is TGTGCCAGCAGCTTTGACAACACCTACAATGAGCAGTTCTTC. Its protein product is CASSFDNTYNEQFF.

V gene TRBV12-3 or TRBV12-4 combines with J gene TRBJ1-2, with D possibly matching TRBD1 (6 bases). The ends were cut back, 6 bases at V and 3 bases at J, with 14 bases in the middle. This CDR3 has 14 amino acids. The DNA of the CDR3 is TGTGCCAGCAGACATACAGGGACTGACTATGGCTACACCTTC. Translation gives CASRHTGTDYGYTF.

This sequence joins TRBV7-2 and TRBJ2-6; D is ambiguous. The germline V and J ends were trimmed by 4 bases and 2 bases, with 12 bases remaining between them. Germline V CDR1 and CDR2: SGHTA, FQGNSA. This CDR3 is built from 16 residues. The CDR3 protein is CASSSKGLPGANVLTF. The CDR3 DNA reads TGTGCCAGCAGCTCAAAGGGCTTACCTGGGGCCAACGTCCTGACTTTC.

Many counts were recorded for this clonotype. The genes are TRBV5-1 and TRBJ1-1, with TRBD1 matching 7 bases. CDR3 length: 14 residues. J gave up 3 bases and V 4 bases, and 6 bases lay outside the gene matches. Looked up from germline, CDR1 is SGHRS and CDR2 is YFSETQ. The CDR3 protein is CASSLRQGDTEAFF. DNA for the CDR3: TGCGCCAGCAGCCTGAGACAGGGAGACACTGAAGCTTTCTTT.

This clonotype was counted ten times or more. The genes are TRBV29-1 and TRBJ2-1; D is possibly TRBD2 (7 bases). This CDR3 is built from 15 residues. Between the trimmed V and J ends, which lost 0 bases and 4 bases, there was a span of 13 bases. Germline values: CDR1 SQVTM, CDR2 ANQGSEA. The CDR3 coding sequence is TGCAGCGTTGAAGAATCGAGCGGGACATACAATGAGCAGTTCTTC. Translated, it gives CSVEESSGTYNEQFF.

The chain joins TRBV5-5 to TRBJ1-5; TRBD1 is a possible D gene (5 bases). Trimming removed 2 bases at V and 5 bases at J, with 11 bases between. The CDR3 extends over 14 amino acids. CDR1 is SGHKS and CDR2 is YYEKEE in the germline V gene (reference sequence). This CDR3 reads CASSFGATDQPQHF. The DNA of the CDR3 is TGTGCCAGCAGCTTTGGGGCGACAGATCAGCCCCAGCATTTT.

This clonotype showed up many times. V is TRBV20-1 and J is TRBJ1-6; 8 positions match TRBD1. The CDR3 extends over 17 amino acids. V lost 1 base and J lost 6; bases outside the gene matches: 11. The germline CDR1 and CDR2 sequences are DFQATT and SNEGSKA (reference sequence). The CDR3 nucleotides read TGCAGTGCTAGAGGGTCCACAGGACAGGGTTTTAATTCACCCCTCCACTTT. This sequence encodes CSARGSTGQGFNSPLHF.

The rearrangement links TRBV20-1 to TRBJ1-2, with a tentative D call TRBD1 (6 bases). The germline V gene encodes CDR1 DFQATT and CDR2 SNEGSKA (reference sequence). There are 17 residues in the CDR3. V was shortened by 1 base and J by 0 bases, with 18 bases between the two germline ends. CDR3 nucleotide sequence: TGCAGTGCTAGAGCCCTCGCGCGGGGGCCTTCTAACTATGGCTACACCTTC. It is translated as CSARALARGPSNYGYTF.

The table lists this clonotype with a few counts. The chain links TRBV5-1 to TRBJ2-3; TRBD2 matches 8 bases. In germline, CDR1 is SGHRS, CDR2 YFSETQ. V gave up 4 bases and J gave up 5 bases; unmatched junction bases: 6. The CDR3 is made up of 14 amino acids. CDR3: CASSPQSGRDTQYF. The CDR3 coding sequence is TGCGCCAGCAGCCCGCAAAGCGGGAGAGATACGCAGTATTTT.

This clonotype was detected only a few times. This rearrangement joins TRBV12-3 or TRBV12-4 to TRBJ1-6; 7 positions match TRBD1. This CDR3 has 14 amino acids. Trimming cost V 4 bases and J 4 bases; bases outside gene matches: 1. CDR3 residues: CASSSGQYNSPLHF. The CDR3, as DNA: TGTGCCAGCAGTTCGGGACAGTATAATTCACCCCTCCACTTT.

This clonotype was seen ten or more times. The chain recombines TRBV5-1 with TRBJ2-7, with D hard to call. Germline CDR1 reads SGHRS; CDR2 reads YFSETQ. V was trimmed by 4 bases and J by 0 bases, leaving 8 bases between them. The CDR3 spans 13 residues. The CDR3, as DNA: TGCGCCAGCAGCGGTCAGAACTCCTACGAGCAGTACTTC. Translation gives CASSGQNSYEQYF.

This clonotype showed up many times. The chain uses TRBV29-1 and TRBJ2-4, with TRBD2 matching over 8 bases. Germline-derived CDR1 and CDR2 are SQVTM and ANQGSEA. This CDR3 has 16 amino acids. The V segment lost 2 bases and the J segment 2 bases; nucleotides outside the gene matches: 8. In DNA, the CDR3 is TGCAGCGTTGAATTACCGGGACTAGTGACCAAAAACATTCAGTACTTC. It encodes CSVELPGLVTKNIQYF. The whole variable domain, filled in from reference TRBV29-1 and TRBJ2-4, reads SAVISQKPSRDICQRGTSLTIQCQVDSQVTMMFWYRQQPGQSLTLIATANQGSEATYESGFVIDKFPISRPNLTFSTLTVSNMSPEDSSIYLCSVELPGLVTKNIQYFGAGTRLSVL.

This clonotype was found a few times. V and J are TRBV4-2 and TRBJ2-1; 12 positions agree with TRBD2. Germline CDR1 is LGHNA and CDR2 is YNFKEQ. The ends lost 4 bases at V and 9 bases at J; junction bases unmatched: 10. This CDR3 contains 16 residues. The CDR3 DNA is TGTGCCAGCAGCCCATCCCTAGCGGGAGGGCAGAGTGAGCAGTTCTTC. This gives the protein CASSPSLAGGQSEQFF.

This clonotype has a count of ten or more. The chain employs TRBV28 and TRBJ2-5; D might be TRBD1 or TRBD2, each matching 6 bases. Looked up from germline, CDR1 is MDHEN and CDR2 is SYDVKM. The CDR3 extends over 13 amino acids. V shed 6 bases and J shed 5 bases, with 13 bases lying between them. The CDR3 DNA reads TGTGCCAGCAGGCGGGACATGCGGGAGACCCAGTACTTC. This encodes CASRRDMRETQYF.

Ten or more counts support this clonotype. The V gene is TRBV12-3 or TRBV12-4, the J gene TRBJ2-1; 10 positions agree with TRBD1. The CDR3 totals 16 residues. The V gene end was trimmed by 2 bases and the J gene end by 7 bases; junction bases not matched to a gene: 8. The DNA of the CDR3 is TGTGCCAGCAGTTTAACCCTGGGACAGGGGAAGAATGAGCAGTTCTTC. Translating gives CASSLTLGQGKNEQFF.

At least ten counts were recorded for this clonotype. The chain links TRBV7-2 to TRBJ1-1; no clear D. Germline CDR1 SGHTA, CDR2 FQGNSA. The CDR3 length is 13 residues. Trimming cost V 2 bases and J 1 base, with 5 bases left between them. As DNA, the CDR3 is TGTGCCAGCAGCTTATCAGGGAACACTGAAGCTTTCTTT. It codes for CASSLSGNTEAFF.